The present T cell receptor (beta chain) was sequenced within a study of PD-L1 blockade in urothelial cancer. Across the study: About 85% of the roughly 29 patients were men whose urothelial cancer was bladder-origin.

As to time point: peripheral blood 6 weeks after treatment start. For this clone: Its target is unknown.

Study-wide points: The study found that durable-benefit patients expanded tumor-associated blood clones more at 3 weeks.

Method: immunoSEQ multiplex PCR; TCRdb's copy keeps in-frame clones and lacks some. The profile covers around 100,000 clones, with around 90% appearing a single time and around 3.7% taken by the ten largest. V was clipped by 5 bases and J by 5 bases; unmatched bases: 5. The CDR3 is 13 amino acids. In germline, CDR1 is SGHTA, CDR2 FQGNSA. The specimen comprised PBMCs, sampled around atezolizumab (anti-PD-L1) treatment. The origin of this receptor is a man aged 55 to 70 with urothelial cancer. The chain joins TRBV7-2 to TRBJ1-2; 7 nucleotides align to TRBD1. CDR3 residues: CASSLGQQYGYTF. As DNA, the CDR3 is TGTGCCAGCAGCCTGGGACAGCAATATGGCTACACCTTC.